One and the same sample provided the 25 T cell receptor beta chains below, sequenced in a study of yellow fever vaccine responses in identical twins. TCRdb used MiXCR to reprocess the RT-PCR reads, holding one entry per CDR3 protein. The sample lists over 10,000 distinct CDR3 sequences; 84% were seen once. Source: T cells from blood (PBMCs), unsorted or a sorted subset (not recorded which), taken before or after yellow fever vaccination (not recorded which). Source of these receptors: a woman between 18 and 30 years old who received the yellow fever vaccine.

By sample share, this clonotype is medium-sized (0.01 to 0.1%). V and J are TRBV29-1 and TRBJ2-3; D is unresolved. The CDR3 is 12 amino acids. Germline CDR1 is SQVTM and CDR2 is ANQGSEA. Trimming removed 6 bases at V and 1 base at J, with 8 bases between. The CDR3 spells CSVSSRTDTQYF. The CDR3, as DNA: TGCAGCGTGAGCTCTCGCACAGATACGCAGTATTTT.

The rearrangement joins TRBV7-9 to TRBJ2-2; 13 positions match TRBD2. CDR1 and CDR2 (germline): SEHNR, FQNEAQ (reference sequence). The CDR3 loop spans 15 amino acids. The V and J ends lost 6 bases and 7 bases, in that order; junction bases with no gene match: 5. The CDR3 bases are TGTGCCAGCAGTTCCGGGACTAGCGGGAACGGGGAGCTGTTTTTT. Its translation is CASSSGTSGNGELFF.

The chain combines TRBV4-1 with TRBJ2-3; tentative D call: TRBD2 (5 bases). Germline lookup yields CDR1 MGHRA and CDR2 YSYEKL. This CDR3 contains 17 residues. The V and J ends lost 1 base and 4 bases respectively, with 18 bases between them. CDR3 bases: TGCGCCAGCAGCCAAGTCACTACTAGTCCTACCGCAGATACGCAGTATTTT. Protein: CASSQVTTSPTADTQYF.

Written as DNA, the CDR3 is TGTGCCACCAGCAGAGATCGGGACGGATACAATGAGCAGTTCTTC. This gives the protein CATSRDRDGYNEQFF. The V gene is TRBV15, the J gene TRBJ2-1, with D perhaps matching TRBD1 or TRBD2 (5 bases each). This CDR3 contains 15 residues. Germline V lookup: CDR1 LNHNV, CDR2 YYDKDF (reference sequence). V was trimmed by 0 bases and J by 4 bases, leaving 10 bases between them. Drawing the rest from reference TRBV15 and TRBJ2-1, the complete variable domain is DAMVIQNPRYQVTQFGKPVTLSCSQTLNHNVMYWYQQKSSQAPKLLFHYYDKDFNNEADTPDNFQSRRPNTSFCFLDIRSPGLGDTAMYLCATSRDRDGYNEQFFGPGTRLTVL.

This clonotype was found once. The rearrangement joins TRBV4-1 to TRBJ2-7; the D call may be TRBD1 or TRBD2 (7 bases each). This CDR3 comprises 16 residues. Trimming stripped 0 bases from V and 3 bases from J, with 15 bases between. Per germline, CDR1 MGHRA and CDR2 YSYEKL. CDR3 in amino acids: CASSQEGGGLNYEQYF. CDR3 in DNA: TGCGCCAGCAGCCAAGAGGGAGGGGGCTTGAACTACGAGCAGTACTTC.

V and J are TRBV7-6 and TRBJ2-1; the D is unclear. The length of the CDR3 is 15 residues. Germline-derived CDR1 and CDR2 are SGHVS and FNYEAQ. V was shortened by 1 base and J by 2 bases, with 9 bases between the two germline ends. CDR3 nucleotide sequence: TGTGCCAGCAGCTTAGAGGGCGGAACCTACAATGAGCAGTTCTTC. Its protein is CASSLEGGTYNEQFF.

CDR3 nucleotides: TGTGCCAGCAGTTTAGCGTTTGTAGGTGAGCAGTTCTTC. This encodes CASSLAFVGEQFF. The chain links TRBV12-3 or TRBV12-4 to TRBJ2-1; D gene uncertain. V gave up 0 bases and J gave up 9 bases, with 9 bases separating them. The CDR3 is made up of 13 amino acids.

The chain carries TRBV6-2 or TRBV6-3 and TRBJ1-2; the match to TRBD1 covers 10 bases. The CDR3 extends over 15 amino acids. With V trimmed by 5 bases and J by 4 bases, 7 bases remained unmatched. Germline CDR1 is MNHEY and CDR2 is SVGEGT. The CDR3 DNA sequence: TGTGCCAGCAGTAACCCGGGACAGGGGAGCTATGGCTACACCTTC. Its protein is CASSNPGQGSYGYTF.

This clonotype was seen a handful of times. The gene calls are TRBV5-5 and TRBJ2-1, with D perhaps assigned TRBD1 or TRBD2 (5 bases each). The V end was cut by 3 bases, the J end by 0 bases, with 13 bases between. There are 16 residues in the CDR3. Germline assignment: CDR1 SGHKS and CDR2 YYEKEE (reference sequence). DNA of the CDR3: TGTGCCAGCAGCTCTAACAAGGGGACCTCCTACAATGAGCAGTTCTTC. Amino acids: CASSSNKGTSYNEQFF. Variable domain in full (rest from reference TRBV5-5 and TRBJ2-1): DAGVTQSPTHLIKTRGQQVTLRCSPISGHKSVSWYQQVLGQGPQFIFQYYEKEERGRGNFPDRFSARQFPNYSSELNVNALLLGDSALYLCASSSNKGTSYNEQFFGPGTRLTVL.

Points on this clonotype: A read error may account for a junction end that differs from germline. The V gene is TRBV7-2, the J gene TRBJ2-3; 10 nucleotides match TRBD2. The CDR3 totals 15 residues. From germline, CDR1 is SGHTA and CDR2 FQGNSA. CDR3 nucleotide sequence: TGTGCCAGCAGGTTAGCGGGGGGAAGCACAGATACGCAGTATTTT. This gives the protein CASRLAGGSTDTQYF.

V gene TRBV2 combines with J gene TRBJ2-1, with a weak D call TRBD1 (6 bases). Germline CDR1 SNHLY, CDR2 FYNNEI. Trimming pared 2 bases from V and 7 bases from J, leaving 18 bases between. The CDR3 contains 16 residues. CDR3 protein: CASSERFGDIGNEQFF. CDR3 DNA sequence: TGTGCCAGCAGTGAAAGGTTTGGGGACATCGGGAATGAGCAGTTCTTC.

This chain connects TRBV4-2 to TRBJ2-1, with TRBD2 identical over 12 bases. Germline trimming cut 1 base from V and 4 bases from J; bases unmatched to any gene: 2. Germline values: CDR1 LGHNA, CDR2 YNFKEQ. The CDR3 loop spans 16 amino acids. DNA for the CDR3: TGTGCCAGCAGCCAAGGGACTAGCGGGACGTACAATGAGCAGTTCTTC. Amino acids: CASSQGTSGTYNEQFF.

As DNA, the CDR3 is TGTGCCAGCAGTTCTCCGGAAGAGACCCAGTACTTC. Translation gives CASSSPEETQYF. The rearrangement uses TRBV12-3 or TRBV12-4 and TRBJ2-5, with D unclear. This CDR3 has 12 residues. V lost 4 bases, J lost 3 bases, and 6 bases lay in between.

This rearrangement joins TRBV29-1 to TRBJ2-2; TRBD2 aligns across 7 bases. From germline, CDR1 is SQVTM and CDR2 ANQGSEA. Trimming at V came to 4 bases and at J to 4 bases, leaving 6 bases not matched to a gene. The CDR3 spans 14 residues. In nucleotides, the CDR3 is TGCAGCGTTGTCGCGGGAGTGGGCACCGGGGAGCTGTTTTTT. Amino acid sequence: CSVVAGVGTGELFF.

The chain joins TRBV5-4 to TRBJ2-2; 9 bases match TRBD1. The CDR3 extends over 16 amino acids. V was pared by 2 bases and J by 4 bases, with 6 bases of the junction left unmatched. Germline V lookup: CDR1 SGHNT, CDR2 YYREEE (reference sequence). CDR3 in DNA: TGTGCCAGCAGCTTCGGGGGACAGGGTGTCACCGGGGAGCTGTTTTTT. Protein product: CASSFGGQGVTGELFF.

Note on this clonotype: Its ends do not fully match the called genes, so a read error is possible. The genes are TRBV5-6 and TRBJ1-1; 7 nucleotides agree with TRBD1. This CDR3 spans 14 amino acids. Germline CDR1 SGHDT, CDR2 YYEEEE. CDR3 sequence reads: CASSLDRLGTEAFF. The CDR3 DNA reads as TGTGCCAGCAGTTTGGACAGGCTTGGCACTGAAGCTTTCTTT. The entire variable domain, with the rest obtained from reference TRBV5-6 and TRBJ1-1, is as follows: DAGVTQSPTHLIKTRGQQVTLRCSPKSGHDTVSWYQQALGQGPQFIFQYYEEEERQRGNFPDRFSGHQFPNYSSELNVNALLLGDSALYLCASSLDRLGTEAFFGQGTRLTVV.

This chain connects TRBV6-5 to TRBJ2-1; the D is unclear. Germline V gene sequence: CDR1 MNHEY, CDR2 SVGAGI. V was clipped by 4 bases and J by 0 bases, with 13 bases between them. The CDR3 is 16 amino acids. The CDR3 sequence is CASSSLVASSYNEQFF. In DNA, the CDR3 is TGTGCCAGCAGTTCGCTTGTGGCCAGCTCCTACAATGAGCAGTTCTTC.

This rearrangement joins TRBV20-1 to TRBJ2-1, with TRBD2 matching 9 bases. The CDR3 runs to 14 residues. The germline gives CDR1 DFQATT, CDR2 SNEGSKA (reference sequence). J lost 1 base, V lost 8 bases, and 6 bases had no gene match. CDR3 loop: CSPRGGQSYNEQFF. The CDR3 bases are TGCAGTCCGCGGGGGGGGCAGTCCTACAATGAGCAGTTCTTC.

The genes are TRBV5-4 and TRBJ2-7; TRBD2 matches at 7 bases. Germline V gene data show CDR1 as SGHNT and CDR2 as YYREEE (reference sequence). V trimming: 6 bases; J trimming: 6 bases; junction bases outside the gene matches: 9. The CDR3 has 13 amino acids. The CDR3 nucleotides read TGTGCCAGCAACTATGGGGGGGGTGGCGAGCAGTACTTC. Amino acid sequence: CASNYGGGGEQYF. The whole variable domain, filled in from reference TRBV5-4 and TRBJ2-7, reads ETGVTQSPTHLIKTRGQQVTLRCSSQSGHNTVSWYQQALGQGPQFIFQYYREEENGRGNFPPRFSGLQFPNYSSELNVNALELDDSALYLCASNYGGGGEQYFGPGTRLTVT.

This clonotype was recorded once. The rearrangement links TRBV6-1 to TRBJ2-1; D not certain. Germline V gene sequence: CDR1 MNHNS, CDR2 SASEGT. The CDR3 covers 16 residues. With 6 bases removed from V and 0 bases from J, the gap between germline ends came to 15 bases. The CDR3 DNA is TGTGCCAGCAGGTTCTTCCTGGGAAGCTCCTACAATGAGCAGTTCTTC. Translation gives CASRFFLGSSYNEQFF.

CDR3 loop: CATSASGGATDTQYF. The DNA of the CDR3 is TGTGCCACCAGCGCTAGCGGGGGGGCCACAGATACGCAGTATTTT. V and J are TRBV15 and TRBJ2-3; 12 nucleotides align to TRBD2. Germline V gene lookup returns CDR1 LNHNV and CDR2 YYDKDF (reference sequence). Losses at the gene ends were 5 bases for V and 2 bases for J; bases not matched to a gene: 2. CDR3 length equals 15 residues. Based on the CDR3 plus reference TRBV15 and TRBJ2-3, the full variable domain is DAMVIQNPRYQVTQFGKPVTLSCSQTLNHNVMYWYQQKSSQAPKLLFHYYDKDFNNEADTPDNFQSRRPNTSFCFLDIRSPGLGDTAMYLCATSASGGATDTQYFGPGTRLTVL.

In DNA, the CDR3 is TGTGCCAGCAGCGCTGGCGAAGACAATGAGCAGTTCTTC. Amino acids: CASSAGEDNEQFF. The chain is built from TRBV5-4 and TRBJ2-1, with D hard to call. The CDR3 extends over 13 amino acids. Per germline, CDR1 SGHNT and CDR2 YYREEE (reference sequence). The ends were cut back, 4 bases at V and 5 bases at J, with 10 bases in the middle.

The V call is TRBV9, the J call TRBJ2-2; 8 bases line up with TRBD1. V lost 0 bases and J lost 6; bases outside the gene matches: 10. There are 17 residues in the CDR3. CDR1 is SGDLS, CDR2 YYNGEE, per germline. The CDR3 sequence: CASSVAAGQAGAGELFF. The DNA of the CDR3 is TGTGCCAGCAGCGTAGCGGCGGGACAGGCAGGTGCCGGGGAGCTGTTTTTT.

V usage is TRBV20-1 and J usage is TRBJ2-2; possibly TRBD1 for D (6 bases). The ends were cut back, 3 bases at V and 2 bases at J, with 13 bases in the middle. Per germline, CDR1 DFQATT and CDR2 SNEGSKA (reference sequence). The CDR3 extends over 15 amino acids. CDR3 nucleotide sequence: TGCAGTGCTAGGGACCGGGACACCAACACCGGGGAGCTGTTTTTT. It encodes CSARDRDTNTGELFF.

J is TRBJ2-3 and V is TRBV6-2 or TRBV6-3; a possible D gene is TRBD2 (6 bases). Trimming removed 0 bases from V and 2 bases from J, with 15 bases in between. Germline V lookup: CDR1 MNHEY, CDR2 SVGEGT. There are 17 residues in the CDR3. CDR3 region: CASSYSSAGLSTDTQYF. In DNA, the CDR3 is TGTGCCAGCAGTTACTCTTCGGCGGGATTATCCACAGATACGCAGTATTTT.